This entry concerns a single T cell receptor beta chain. TCRdb itself ran the 5' RACE reads through MiXCR, one entry per CDR3 protein. This table holds approximately 250,000 distinct CDR3 sequences, about a sixth found once. The sample is drawn from a study of T-cell memory formation after mild COVID-19. The sequence came from a young man who had mild COVID-19 (a few samples of this study predate the infection). Cell type and time point are not known. The sequencing input was PBMCs or a T cell subset sorted from them (not recorded which).

The CDR3 DNA reads TGTGCCAGCAGCTTGACAGGGGCGGGGGCTGAAGCTTTCTTT. This codes for CASSLTGAGAEAFF. The J gene is TRBJ1-1, the V gene TRBV7-9; TRBD1 matches 8 bases. This CDR3 contains 14 residues. The V segment lost 3 bases and the J segment 6 bases; nucleotides outside the gene matches: 6. Germline CDR1 and CDR2: SEHNR and FQNEAQ (reference sequence).